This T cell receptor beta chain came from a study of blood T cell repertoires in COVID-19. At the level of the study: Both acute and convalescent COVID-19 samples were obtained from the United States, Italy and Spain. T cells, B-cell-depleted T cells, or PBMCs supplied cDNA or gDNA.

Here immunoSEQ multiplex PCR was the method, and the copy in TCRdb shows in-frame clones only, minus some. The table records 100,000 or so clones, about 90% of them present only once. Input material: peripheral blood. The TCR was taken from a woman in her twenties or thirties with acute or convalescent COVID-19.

CDR3 sequence reads: CASSSVVYGYTF. The CDR3 coding sequence is TGTGCCAGCAGTTCAGTGGTTTATGGCTACACCTTC. This sequence joins TRBV12-3 or TRBV12-4 and TRBJ1-2, with no clear D. Between the trimmed V and J ends, which lost 4 bases and 5 bases, there was a span of 8 bases. This CDR3 is 12 amino acids long.